The entry below gives a single TCR beta chain sequence along with its context. The CDR3 consists of 17 residues. The V and J ends lost 1 base and 2 bases respectively, with 12 bases between them. Per germline, CDR1 SGHTA and CDR2 FQGTGA. Profiling relied on immunoSEQ multiplex PCR, and the TCRdb table lists in-frame clones only, not all of them. The data contain some 65,000 clones, about 90% of them singletons. This sample was taken from a study of OX40 agonist ivuxolimab in advanced cancers. On the study more broadly: Cancers in dose escalation were hepatocellular, melanoma, renal cell and head and neck.

Source: CD4+ or CD8+ T cells sorted from blood, taken in a trial of the OX40 agonist ivuxolimab. This clonotype was sampled from an adult with an advanced solid tumor such as melanoma, head and neck, liver or kidney cancer. The chain uses TRBV7-3 and TRBJ2-6; D gene unclear. Written as DNA, the CDR3 is TGTGCCAGCAGCTTAAGACCCGCTTTTACTGGGGCCAACGTCCTGACTTTC. This gives the protein CASSLRPAFTGANVLTF.